Each of the 31 T cell receptor beta chains below was sequenced from the same sample in a study of molecular identifiers for immune sequencing clone quantification. A single record per CDR3 protein comes from TCRdb applying MiXCR to the PCR reads. The data hold about 640,000 distinct CDR3 sequences, with nearly 20% observed a single time. What was sequenced was naive CD8+ T cells from blood, with Jurkat cell RNA spiked in. The subset: FACS-sorted CD8+CD4-CCR7+CD45RA+ naive T cells. The source of these receptors is a human donor in good health. Some libraries in this study had Jurkat cell RNA spiked in.

This clonotype was picked up a small number of times. The rearrangement links TRBV9 to TRBJ2-1; 7 bases line up with TRBD2. Germline V gene sequence: CDR1 SGDLS, CDR2 YYNGEE. This CDR3 is built from 18 residues. V shed 0 bases and J 1 base; nucleotides not matched to a gene: 10. This chain's CDR3 is CASSVGTLERESYNEQFF. DNA of the CDR3: TGTGCCAGCAGCGTAGGGACACTTGAGCGGGAATCCTACAATGAGCAGTTCTTC.

This clonotype came up many times. This rearrangement joins TRBV4-3 to TRBJ1-4; D unresolved. The germline V and J ends were trimmed by 1 base and 6 bases, with 12 bases remaining between them. The CDR3 runs to 15 residues. Germline assignment: CDR1 LGHNA and CDR2 YSLEER. As DNA, the CDR3 is TGCGCCAGCAGCCAAGGCGGCGGGGATTATGAAAAACTGTTTTTT. It is translated as CASSQGGGDYEKLFF.

Worth noting for this clonotype: Since a much larger clone is just one base distant, this may be a read error. The V and J genes are TRBV28 and TRBJ1-3; a weak D match, TRBD1 (6 bases). Germline CDR1 is MDHEN and CDR2 is SYDVKM. The CDR3 is 14 residues long. The CDR3: CASSQDRRGNTRYF. The CDR3 DNA is TGTGCCAGCAGTCAGGACAGAAGAGGAAACACCAGATATTTT.

Details on this clonotype: The junction shows a germline mismatch at one end, possibly a read error. This chain uses TRBV23-1 with TRBJ1-1; D uncertain. Being an ORF, TRBV23-1 has a function that is uncertain. The CDR3 length is 20 residues. The CDR3 nucleotides read TGCGCCAGCACCCCAATGGGGAGTAATTGCCTTGGGGAAGAGAACACTGAAACTTTCTTT. Its translation: CASTPMGSNCLGEENTETFF.

This clonotype was observed a few times. The chain carries TRBV6-5 and TRBJ1-4; D not resolved. Germline CDR1 and CDR2: MNHEY and SVGAGI. The CDR3 contains 13 residues. Deletions cut 2 bases from V and 6 bases from J, with 7 bases between. The CDR3 here is CASSYGGYEKLFF. CDR3 bases: TGTGCCAGCAGTTACGGCGGATATGAAAAACTGTTTTTT.

This clonotype appeared many times. V usage is TRBV5-1 and J usage is TRBJ2-3, with 9 bases matching TRBD2. The germline V gene encodes CDR1 SGHRS and CDR2 YFSETQ. CDR3 size: 16 residues. With 6 bases clipped from V and 5 bases from J, the junction kept 13 bases outside the gene matches. CDR3 protein: CASNQFSGRMIDTQYF. CDR3 in DNA: TGCGCCAGCAACCAATTTAGCGGGAGAATGATAGATACGCAGTATTTT.

V and J are TRBV2 and TRBJ2-7, with 12 bases aligning to TRBD2. The CDR3 is 17 amino acids. Germline loops: CDR1 SNHLY, CDR2 FYNNEI. V lost 6 bases and J lost 5; bases outside the gene matches: 14. CDR3 loop: CASSTSTSGRVLHEQYF. The CDR3 DNA follows: TGTGCCAGCAGCACTTCGACTAGCGGGAGAGTCCTCCACGAGCAGTACTTC.

This clonotype was seen many times. The DNA of the CDR3 is TGTGCCAGCAGCTCTCCCCGACTGCTTAGCTCCTACAATGAGCAGTTCTTC. Translating gives CASSSPRLLSSYNEQFF. This rearrangement joins TRBV6-2 or TRBV6-3 to TRBJ2-1, with D uncertain. The CDR3 totals 17 residues. V lost 6 bases and J 0 bases, leaving 18 bases between the germline ends. Germline V gene lookup returns CDR1 MNHEY and CDR2 SVGEGT.

The V call is TRBV3-1, the J call TRBJ2-7; D gene unclear. Germline lookup yields CDR1 LGHDT and CDR2 YNNKEL (reference sequence). This CDR3 has 14 amino acids. Trimming shortened V by 1 base and J by 7 bases, and 14 bases separated the two germline ends. The CDR3 sequence: CASSQVGAPGEQYF. Written as DNA, the CDR3 is TGTGCCAGCAGCCAAGTCGGCGCACCTGGAGAGCAGTACTTC.

This clonotype has at least ten counts. This sequence joins TRBV5-4 and TRBJ2-3; TRBD2 is a possible D gene (6 bases). Trimming cost V 1 base and J 4 bases, with 13 bases left between them. The CDR3 is made up of 15 amino acids. Looked up from germline, CDR1 is SGHNT and CDR2 is YYREEE (reference sequence). CDR3 protein: CASSLLGGYADTQYF. The CDR3 DNA reads as TGTGCCAGCAGCTTGCTGGGGGGATATGCAGATACGCAGTATTTT.

This clonotype has a count of ten or more. The chain carries TRBV6-2 or TRBV6-3 and TRBJ1-3; 7 bases are shared with TRBD1. V gave up 2 bases and J gave up 2 bases; unmatched junction bases: 3. This CDR3 comprises 15 residues. Looked up from germline, CDR1 is MNHEY and CDR2 is SVGEGT. CDR3 coding DNA: TGTGCCAGCAGTTACACCGGGACAGCTGGAAACACCATATATTTT. Residues: CASSYTGTAGNTIYF.

As regards this clonotype: This sequence may be a read error, since a much larger clone differs from it by one base. Lacking the conserved final phenylalanine or tryptophan, this CDR3 likely reflects a read error. V gene TRBV20-1 combines with J gene TRBJ2-7; no clear D gene. The CDR3 contains 14 residues. In germline, CDR1 is DFQATT, CDR2 SNEGSKA (reference sequence). The V end lost 4 bases, the J end lost 4 bases, and 17 bases lay between the germline ends. The CDR3 sequence is CSATDTSFGYEQYS. CDR3 DNA: TGCAGTGCTACTGACACTTCTTTCGGTTACGAGCAGTACTCC.

With respect to this clonotype: A read error may be the cause here, since a much bigger clone is one base away. The chain combines TRBV27 with TRBJ1-1; D remains unclear. The length of the CDR3 is 14 residues. Germline lookup yields CDR1 MNHEY and CDR2 SMNVEV (reference sequence). The V end lost 3 bases, the J end lost 6 bases, and 14 bases lay between the germline ends. The CDR3 DNA reads TGTGCCAGCAGTTTTAATGCGGCGAGCCCTGAAGCTTTCTTT. It translates to CASSFNAASPEAFF.

This clonotype has ten or more counts. The chain has TRBV4-3 and TRBJ1-2; no clear D gene. There are 16 residues in the CDR3. Per germline, CDR1 LGHNA and CDR2 YSLEER. V lost 3 bases and J lost 4, with 18 bases in between. CDR3 in amino acids: CASSQAISAGAYGYTF. CDR3 bases: TGCGCCAGCAGCCAGGCCATTTCTGCAGGCGCCTATGGCTACACCTTC.

This clonotype has ten or more counts. For the CDR3, the DNA is TGCAGTGCTAGAGTTTTGGGACTAGCGCAATCCTACGAGCAGTACTTC. It translates to CSARVLGLAQSYEQYF. The rearrangement joins TRBV20-1 to TRBJ2-7; TRBD2 matches at 10 bases. CDR3 size: 16 residues. Germline CDR1 DFQATT, CDR2 SNEGSKA (reference sequence). Trimming at V came to 1 base and at J to 1 base, leaving 7 bases not matched to a gene.

The rearrangement joins TRBV19 to TRBJ2-7; perhaps D is TRBD1 or TRBD2 (5 bases each). CDR1 is LNHDA, CDR2 SQIVND, per germline (reference sequence). The V and J ends lost 3 bases and 2 bases respectively, with 8 bases between them. This CDR3 comprises 13 residues. The CDR3: CASSMGDAYEQYF. The CDR3 DNA is TGTGCCAGTAGTATGGGGGATGCCTACGAGCAGTACTTC.

CDR3 sequence: CASSIAGATHYEQYF. The CDR3 nucleotides read TGTGCCAGTAGTATCGCGGGTGCCACCCACTACGAGCAGTACTTC. The chain couples TRBV19 to TRBJ2-7, with D tentatively TRBD2 (5 bases). CDR1 is LNHDA, CDR2 SQIVND, per germline (reference sequence). The CDR3 has 15 amino acids. Trimming removed 3 bases from V and 3 bases from J, with 15 bases in between. Combining the CDR3 with reference TRBV19 and TRBJ2-7 gives the whole variable domain DGGITQSPKYLFRKEGQNVTLSCEQNLNHDAMYWYRQDPGQGLRLIYYSQIVNDFQKGDIAEGYSVSREKKESFPLTVTSAQKNPTAFYLCASSIAGATHYEQYFGPGTRLTVT.

In this sample, this clonotype turned up a few times. V is TRBV6-5 and J is TRBJ2-3; tentative D call: TRBD2 (6 bases). The length of the CDR3 is 16 residues. Germline lookup yields CDR1 MNHEY and CDR2 SVGAGI. Trimming stripped 7 bases from V and 1 base from J, with 18 bases between. CDR3 bases: TGTGCCAGCACTAGGGGATGGGGGGAGGGCACAGATACGCAGTATTTT. Translated, it gives CASTRGWGEGTDTQYF.

This clonotype was counted at least ten times. This chain connects TRBV27 to TRBJ2-7; D may match TRBD1 or TRBD2 (6 bases each). With 3 bases removed from V and 5 bases from J, the gap between germline ends came to 11 bases. Per germline, CDR1 MNHEY and CDR2 SMNVEV (reference sequence). The CDR3 runs to 13 residues. The CDR3 nucleotides are TGTGCCAGCAGTTTTACAGGGAGGCACGAGCAGTACTTC. It is translated as CASSFTGRHEQYF.

The CDR3 DNA reads TGTGCCAGCAGTTTATTGGGTAGCGGCTTAATTAATGAGCAGTTCTTC. Amino acid sequence: CASSLLGSGLINEQFF. This chain joins TRBV27 and TRBJ2-1; D might be TRBD2 (6 bases). The CDR3 consists of 16 residues. From germline, CDR1 is MNHEY and CDR2 SMNVEV (reference sequence). Trimming took 1 base from V and 7 from J, leaving 17 bases between them.

V is TRBV28 and J is TRBJ1-1; D is unclear. This CDR3 is built from 15 residues. Trimming left V 10 bases short and J 0 bases short, with 18 bases between. Germline V CDR1 and CDR2: MDHEN, SYDVKM. CDR3 sequence reads: CATTTRPGVNTEAFF. In DNA, the CDR3 is TGTGCCACCACGACACGGCCAGGAGTGAACACTGAAGCTTTCTTT. The variable domain in full, completed from reference TRBV28 and TRBJ1-1, reads DVKVTQSSRYLVKRTGEKVFLECVQDMDHENMFWYRQDPGLGLRLIYFSYDVKMKEKGDIPEGYSVSREKKERFSLILESASTNQTSMYLCATTTRPGVNTEAFFGQGTRLTVV.

This clonotype was seen many times. The chain is built from TRBV7-9 and TRBJ1-2; 9 bases line up with TRBD1. V dropped 5 bases and J dropped 5; count of bases not matched to a gene: 12. The length of the CDR3 is 16 residues. CDR1 is SEHNR and CDR2 is FQNEAQ in the germline V gene (reference sequence). In DNA, the CDR3 is TGTGCCAGCAGCCCCTGGACAGGGGAAGCAGCATATGGCTACACCTTC. Encoded protein: CASSPWTGEAAYGYTF.

In its sample, this clonotype was seen a few times. The CDR3 here is CASTSSGGGRNTIYF. CDR3 sequence (DNA): TGTGCCAGCACCTCTTCCGGCGGGGGGAGAAACACCATATATTTT. The chain recombines TRBV9 with TRBJ1-3; weak D call: TRBD1 (5 bases). The V gene lost 6 bases and the J gene lost 5 bases, with 18 bases spanning the gap. The length of the CDR3 is 15 residues. Germline V lookup: CDR1 SGDLS, CDR2 YYNGEE.

The table lists this clonotype with a few counts. V gene TRBV30 combines with J gene TRBJ1-5; no reliable D call. The CDR3 consists of 12 residues. Germline CDR1 and CDR2: GTSNPN and SVGIG (reference sequence). V lost 1 base to trimming and J lost 6 bases, with 7 bases between them. The CDR3 is CAWSAGGQPQHF. For the CDR3, the DNA is TGTGCCTGGAGTGCGGGTGGTCAGCCCCAGCATTTT.

The chain employs TRBV7-9 and TRBJ1-4, with 9 bases matching TRBD1. The length of the CDR3 is 15 residues. J lost 5 bases, V lost 4 bases, and 5 bases had no gene match. Germline loops: CDR1 SEHNR, CDR2 FQNEAQ (reference sequence). This CDR3 reads CASSSWTGENEKLFF. The CDR3, as DNA: TGTGCCAGCAGCTCCTGGACAGGGGAAAATGAAAAACTGTTTTTT.

Comments on this clonotype: This may stem from a read error, because a much larger clone lies one nucleotide away. V gene TRBV20-1 combines with J gene TRBJ2-3, with 12 bases fitting TRBD2. Germline V CDR1 and CDR2: DFQATT, SNEGSKA (reference sequence). The CDR3 loop spans 19 amino acids. The V gene end was trimmed by 8 bases and the J gene end by 2 bases; junction bases not matched to a gene: 20. The DNA of the CDR3 is TGCAGTACCCCCAGTTTGGCACTAGCGGGGGGCCCGACCACAGATACGCAGTATTTT. Residues: CSTPSLALAGGPTTDTQYF.

This clonotype was seen at least ten times. The rearrangement links TRBV7-2 to TRBJ2-7, with 7 bases fitting TRBD2. CDR3 length equals 14 residues. Germline trimming cut 1 base from V and 2 bases from J; bases unmatched to any gene: 2. CDR1 is SGHTA, CDR2 FQGNSA, per germline. CDR3 DNA sequence: TGTGCCAGCAGCTTAGATGCGGGGGCCTACGAGCAGTACTTC. Translating gives CASSLDAGAYEQYF.

This clonotype was detected many times. J is TRBJ2-5 and V is TRBV12-3 or TRBV12-4; 7 bases agree with TRBD1. The CDR3 has 14 residues. Losses at the gene ends were 3 bases for V and 5 bases for J; bases not matched to a gene: 6. The CDR3 region is CASSFGTEVETQYF. The CDR3 DNA reads as TGTGCCAGCAGTTTTGGGACAGAAGTGGAGACCCAGTACTTC.

Turning to this clonotype: Without the conserved terminal phenylalanine or tryptophan, this CDR3 likely stems from a read error. This rearrangement joins TRBV28 to TRBJ2-3, with D maybe TRBD2 (6 bases). The CDR3 spans 17 residues. The V gene lost 6 bases and the J gene lost 3 bases, with 22 bases spanning the gap. The germline CDR1 and CDR2 sequences are MDHEN and SYDVKM. The DNA for the CDR3 is TGTGCCAGCAGGTACCGGGACTTCCCGGCCCCGACAGATACGCAGTATTCT. Amino acids: CASRYRDFPAPTDTQYS.

Details on this clonotype: Possible read error: a much larger clone is one base away. The rearrangement links TRBV18 to TRBJ2-3, with D perhaps matching TRBD2 (6 bases). The germline CDR1 and CDR2 sequences are KGHSH and LQKENI. The CDR3 is made up of 15 amino acids. CDR3 loop: CASSPSGDSTDAQYF. CDR3 bases: TGTGCCAGCTCACCATCGGGGGATAGCACAGATGCGCAGTATTTT.

This clonotype was observed at least ten times. The chain recombines TRBV5-1 with TRBJ2-5, with D uncertain. Germline loops: CDR1 SGHRS, CDR2 YFSETQ. V lost 3 bases, J lost 2 bases, and 17 bases lay in between. This CDR3 has 16 amino acids. CDR3 protein: CASSSLGYPTQETQYF. CDR3 in DNA: TGCGCCAGCAGCTCACTTGGCTACCCGACGCAAGAGACCCAGTACTTC.